This TCR beta chain was identified in a study of T cells in Graves' hyperthyroidism and ophthalmopathy. Diagnosis rested on symptoms, serum thyroxine and TRAb, thyroid ultrasound, and orbital computed tomography. It was RNA transcripts that yielded the amplified TCR beta CDR3 regions. The HTBI primer set served for first-round RT-PCR of the TCR CDR3. TCRdb passed the multiplex PCR reads through MiXCR, listing each CDR3 protein once. Counted here are around 350,000 distinct CDR3 sequences, 15% occurring once; the ten biggest clones make up approximately 19%. Trimming pared 0 bases from V and 3 bases from J, leaving 18 bases between. The CDR3 runs 17 residues. CDR1 and CDR2 from the germline V gene are SGHAT and FQNNGV. This clonotype has at least ten counts. Its antigen is unknown. Overall study findings and caveats: Model-based prediction identified ophthalmopathy a median around 6.5 months prior to its onset. Most thyroid clonotypes that were expanded above 0.001 also turned up in blood.

V gene TRBV11-2 combines with J gene TRBJ2-7; D perhaps matches TRBD2 (6 bases). The sequencing input was blood. The TCR was taken from an older woman with Graves' ophthalmopathy. Here the CDR3 reads CASSLDSLRGAVYEQYF. The CDR3 DNA sequence: TGTGCCAGCAGCTTAGATTCCCTGCGGGGAGCGGTCTACGAGCAGTACTTC.